A selection of T cell receptor beta chains follows, all from one sample in a study of lymphopenia after photon versus proton radiotherapy. Method: immunoSEQ multiplex PCR; TCRdb's copy keeps in-frame clones and lacks some. The table includes some 33,000 clones, 85% to 90% detected once. This specimen consisted of peripheral blood, obtained from a patient treated with photon-based radiotherapy. Receptor source: a woman aged 45-65 years with pancreatic cancer. CDR3s include the opening cysteine and the closing phenylalanine or tryptophan. The D gene is left open where the match is weak. The size field is filled for only some rows; it gives once, few, many or a size class.

abundance	v_gene	d_gene	j_gene	CDR3aa	CDR3nt
-	TRBV2	-	TRBJ2-2	CASKLGGNTGELFF	TGTGCCAGCAAGTTGGGGGGCAACACCGGGGAGCTGTTTTTT
-	TRBV6-5	-	TRBJ2-7	CASRSGEEQYF	TGTGCCAGCAGATCAGGAGAAGAGCAGTACTTC
-	TRBV10-1	TRBD2	TRBJ2-3	CASSPGTSGSLTDTQYF	TGCGCCAGCAGTCCCGGGACTAGCGGGAGTCTGACAGATACGCAGTATTTT
-	TRBV9	TRBD2	TRBJ2-5	CASSVLAGDGETQYF	TGTGCCAGCAGCGTACTAGCGGGAGACGGAGAGACCCAGTACTTC
-	TRBV29-1	TRBD1	TRBJ1-4	CSVGDRGEKLFF	TGCAGCGTTGGGGACAGGGGTGAAAAACTGTTTTTT
few	TRBV29-1	-	TRBJ1-2	CSVQARVTNYGYTF	TGCAGCGTCCAAGCCAGAGTTACTAACTATGGCTACACCTTC
once	TRBV11-2	-	TRBJ2-3	CASSLRAAKTDTQYF	TGTGCCAGCAGCTTAAGGGCGGCTAAGACAGATACGCAGTATTTT
-	TRBV13	TRBD2	TRBJ2-1	CASSWGTSGRASEQFF	TGTGCCAGCAGCTGGGGGACTAGCGGGAGGGCCTCTGAGCAGTTCTTC
-	TRBV11-3	-	TRBJ2-7	CASSPGVSYEQYF	TGTGCCAGCAGCCCGGGAGTCTCCTACGAGCAGTACTTC
-	TRBV7-9	-	TRBJ2-5	CASSSDLYQETQYF	TGTGCCAGCAGCTCGGACTTGTACCAAGAGACCCAGTACTTC
-	TRBV28	TRBD2	TRBJ2-2	CASSPTSASGELFF	TGTGCCAGCAGTCCGACTAGCGCTTCCGGGGAGCTGTTTTTT
once	TRBV21-1	-	TRBJ1-4	CASSKVGQGAGLKLFF	-
-	TRBV4-3	TRBD1	TRBJ2-5	CASSLLTGGGETQYF	TGCGCCAGCAGCCTTCTTACAGGGGGCGGGGAGACCCAGTACTTC
once	TRBV30	-	TRBJ2-4	CAWSPREAKNIQYF	TGTGCCTGGAGCCCTCGGGAAGCCAAAAACATTCAGTACTTC
-	TRBV28	-	TRBJ1-2	CASSLAQENYGYTF	TGTGCCAGCAGTTTAGCTCAAGAAAACTATGGCTACACCTTC
-	TRBV6-6	TRBD1	TRBJ2-7	CASSPRGNYEQYF	TGTGCCAGCAGTCCCAGGGGGAACTACGAGCAGTACTTC